This T cell receptor beta chain comes out of a study of cytomegalovirus exposure and HLA in healthy donors. Findings and limits, study-wide: The dataset shows that most TCR sequences were rare, while some public TCRs occurred in many donors. The study labeled 164 TCR beta chains cytomegalovirus-associated.

The table came from immunoSEQ multiplex PCR; TCRdb's copy has only in-frame clones and leaves some out. The table has under 200,000 clones, roughly 95% seen once. The CDR3 is made up of 16 amino acids. Looked up from germline, CDR1 is SGHTA and CDR2 is FQGNSA. With 1 base clipped from V and 5 bases from J, the junction kept 7 bases outside the gene matches. Concerning this clone: Its matching antigen is unknown.

Sequencing input: PBMCs. The rearrangement joins TRBV7-2 to TRBJ1-4; 7 bases agree with TRBD1. This receptor was identified in a woman in her late teens or twenties in good health and CMV-seronegative. The CDR3 spells CASSLDRGRGNEKLFF. Written as DNA, the CDR3 is TGTGCCAGCAGCTTAGATAGGGGGCGAGGAAATGAAAAACTGTTTTTT. Drawing the rest from reference TRBV7-2 and TRBJ1-4, the complete variable domain is GAGVSQSPSNKVTEKGKDVELRCDPISGHTALYWYRQSLGQGLEFLIYFQGNSAPDKSGLPSDRFSAERTGGSVSTLTIQRTQQEDSAVYLCASSLDRGRGNEKLFFGSGTQLSVL.